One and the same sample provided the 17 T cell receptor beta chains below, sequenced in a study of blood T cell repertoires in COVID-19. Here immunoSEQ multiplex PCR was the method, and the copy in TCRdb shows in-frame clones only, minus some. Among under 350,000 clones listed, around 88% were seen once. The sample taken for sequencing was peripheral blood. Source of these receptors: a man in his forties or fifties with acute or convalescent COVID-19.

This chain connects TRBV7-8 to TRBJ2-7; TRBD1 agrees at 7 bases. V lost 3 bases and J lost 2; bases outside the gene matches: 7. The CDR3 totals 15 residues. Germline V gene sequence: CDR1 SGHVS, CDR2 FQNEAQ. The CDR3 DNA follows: TGTGCCAGCAGCTTGGGGACAGCCTCGGCCTACGAGCAGTACTTC. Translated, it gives CASSLGTASAYEQYF.

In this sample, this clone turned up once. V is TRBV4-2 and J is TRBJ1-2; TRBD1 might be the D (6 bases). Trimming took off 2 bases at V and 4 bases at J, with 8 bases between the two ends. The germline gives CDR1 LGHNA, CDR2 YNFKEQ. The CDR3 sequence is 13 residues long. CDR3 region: CASSQPDSYGYTF. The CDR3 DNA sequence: TGTGCCAGCAGCCAACCGGACAGCTATGGCTACACCTTC.

The CDR3 is CASSPTSGVEYTQYF. The CDR3 DNA sequence: TGTGCCAGCAGTCCGACTAGCGGGGTCGAGTATACGCAGTATTTT. The V gene is TRBV6-5, the J gene TRBJ2-3, with 11 bases aligning to TRBD2. Germline values: CDR1 MNHEY, CDR2 SVGAGI. This CDR3 region has 15 residues. V lost 5 bases to trimming and J lost 7 bases; unmatched junction nucleotides: 8.

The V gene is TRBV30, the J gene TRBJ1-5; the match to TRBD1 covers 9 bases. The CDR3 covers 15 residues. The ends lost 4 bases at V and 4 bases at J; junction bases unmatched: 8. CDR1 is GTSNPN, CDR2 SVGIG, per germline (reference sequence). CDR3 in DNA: TGTGCCTGGACCGCCGACAGGGGGGCTAATCAGCCCCAGCATTTT. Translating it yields CAWTADRGANQPQHF. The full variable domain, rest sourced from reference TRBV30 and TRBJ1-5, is SQTIHQWPATLVQPVGSPLSLECTVEGTSNPNLYWYRQAAGRGLQLLFYSVGIGQISSEVPQNLSASRPQDRQFILSSKKLLLSDSGFYLCAWTADRGANQPQHFGDGTRLSIL.

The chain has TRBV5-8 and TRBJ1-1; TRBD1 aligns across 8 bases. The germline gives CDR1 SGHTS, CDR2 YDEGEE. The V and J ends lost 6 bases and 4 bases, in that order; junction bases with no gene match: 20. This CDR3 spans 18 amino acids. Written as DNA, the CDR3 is TGTGCCAGCACCATCACCCTGGGGTGGACAGGGTCGGGCACTGAAGCTTTCTTT. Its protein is CASTITLGWTGSGTEAFF.

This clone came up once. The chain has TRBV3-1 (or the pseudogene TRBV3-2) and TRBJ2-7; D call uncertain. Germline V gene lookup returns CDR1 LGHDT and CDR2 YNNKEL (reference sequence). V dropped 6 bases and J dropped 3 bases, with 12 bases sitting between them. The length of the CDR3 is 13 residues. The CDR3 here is CASSHFSGYEQYF. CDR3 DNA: TGTGCCAGCAGTCATTTTTCCGGCTACGAGCAGTACTTC.

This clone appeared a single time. CDR3 sequence (DNA): TGTGCCAGCAGTGAGCGAGGGGGCCATCAGCCCCAGCATTTT. It yields the protein CASSERGGHQPQHF. The chain joins TRBV6-1 to TRBJ1-5; 7 bases map to TRBD1. V gave up 3 bases and J gave up 5 bases; unmatched junction bases: 4. The CDR3 sequence is 14 residues long. Looked up from germline, CDR1 is MNHNS and CDR2 is SASEGT.

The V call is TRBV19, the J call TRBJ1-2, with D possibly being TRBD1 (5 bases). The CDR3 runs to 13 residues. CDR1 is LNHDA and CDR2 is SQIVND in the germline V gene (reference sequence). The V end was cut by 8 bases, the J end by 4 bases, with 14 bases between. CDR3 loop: CASGGLNSYGYTF. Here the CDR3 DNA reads TGTGCCAGTGGGGGGTTGAACAGCTATGGCTACACCTTC.

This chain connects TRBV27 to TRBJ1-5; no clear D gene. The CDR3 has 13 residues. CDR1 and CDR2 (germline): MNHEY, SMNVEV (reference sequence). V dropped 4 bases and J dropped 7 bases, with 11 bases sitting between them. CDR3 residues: CASSWGGRQPQHF. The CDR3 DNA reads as TGTGCCAGCAGTTGGGGAGGGAGGCAGCCCCAGCATTTT.

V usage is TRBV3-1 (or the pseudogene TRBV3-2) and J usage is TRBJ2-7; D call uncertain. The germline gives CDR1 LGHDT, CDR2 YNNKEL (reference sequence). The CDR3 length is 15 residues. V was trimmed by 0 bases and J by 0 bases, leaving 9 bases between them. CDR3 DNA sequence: TGTGCCAGCAGCCAAGACCACCGGAGCTCCTACGAGCAGTACTTC. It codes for CASSQDHRSSYEQYF.

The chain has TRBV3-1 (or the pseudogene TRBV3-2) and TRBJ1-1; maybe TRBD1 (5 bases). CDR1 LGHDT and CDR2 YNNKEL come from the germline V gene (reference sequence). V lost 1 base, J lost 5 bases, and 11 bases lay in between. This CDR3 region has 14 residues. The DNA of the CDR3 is TGTGCCAGCAGCCAAGTCGGAGGGGAAACTGAAGCTTTCTTT. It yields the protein CASSQVGGETEAFF.

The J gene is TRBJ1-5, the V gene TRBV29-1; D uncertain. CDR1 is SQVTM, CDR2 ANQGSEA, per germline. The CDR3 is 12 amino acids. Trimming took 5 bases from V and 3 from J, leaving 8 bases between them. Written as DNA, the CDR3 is TGCAGCGTTCGGGATAACAATCAGCCCCAGCATTTT. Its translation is CSVRDNNQPQHF.

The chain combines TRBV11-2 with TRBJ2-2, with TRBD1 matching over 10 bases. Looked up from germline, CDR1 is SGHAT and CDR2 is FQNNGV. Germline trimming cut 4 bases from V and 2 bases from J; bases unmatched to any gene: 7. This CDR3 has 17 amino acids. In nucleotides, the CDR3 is TGTGCCAGCAGCTCCGCCCGGGACAGGGGAAACACCGGGGAGCTGTTTTTT. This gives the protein CASSSARDRGNTGELFF.

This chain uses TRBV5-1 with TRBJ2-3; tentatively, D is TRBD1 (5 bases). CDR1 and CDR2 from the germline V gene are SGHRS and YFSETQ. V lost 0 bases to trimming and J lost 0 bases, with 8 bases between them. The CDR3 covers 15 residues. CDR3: CASSLGGVSTDTQYF. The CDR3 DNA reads TGCGCCAGCAGCTTGGGGGGCGTTAGCACAGATACGCAGTATTTT.

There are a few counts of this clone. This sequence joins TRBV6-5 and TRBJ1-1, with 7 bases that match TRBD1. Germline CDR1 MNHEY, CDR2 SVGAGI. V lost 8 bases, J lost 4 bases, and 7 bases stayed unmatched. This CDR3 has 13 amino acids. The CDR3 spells CASRQGMITEAFF. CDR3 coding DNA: TGTGCCAGCCGACAGGGTATGATCACTGAAGCTTTCTTT.

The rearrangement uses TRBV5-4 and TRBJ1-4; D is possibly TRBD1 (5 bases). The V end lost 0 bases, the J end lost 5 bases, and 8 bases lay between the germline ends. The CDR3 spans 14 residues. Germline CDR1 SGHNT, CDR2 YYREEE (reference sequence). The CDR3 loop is CASSLGQRNEKLFF. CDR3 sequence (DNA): TGTGCCAGCAGCTTGGGACAGCGAAATGAAAAACTGTTTTTT.

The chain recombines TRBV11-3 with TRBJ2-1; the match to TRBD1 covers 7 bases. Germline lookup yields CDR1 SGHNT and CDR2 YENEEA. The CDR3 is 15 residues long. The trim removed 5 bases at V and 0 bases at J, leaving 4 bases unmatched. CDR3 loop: CASSEGQFSYNEQFF. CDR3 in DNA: TGTGCCAGCAGCGAGGGACAGTTCTCCTACAATGAGCAGTTCTTC.